This TCR beta chain originates from a study of T cell responses to AZD1222 COVID-19 vaccine. Findings and limits, study-wide: Repertoire sampling occurred only after the peak T cell response. Clonal diversity may have been underestimated in mostly white British donors.

Regarding this clone: Its specificity is unknown.

The table came from immunoSEQ multiplex PCR; TCRdb's copy has only in-frame clones and leaves some out. The table shows 90,000 to 100,000 clones, with approximately 81% occurring only once. V lost 4 bases, J lost 5 bases, and 7 bases stayed unmatched. Germline V gene data show CDR1 as MNHEY and CDR2 as SVGEGT. CDR3 length: 15 amino acids. The source material was peripheral blood, sampled 28 days after the second AZD1222 dose. This receptor was identified in an adult who received the AZD1222 COVID-19 vaccine. The chain joins TRBV6-2 or TRBV6-3 to TRBJ1-1; 10 positions agree with TRBD1. The CDR3 loop is CASSSRTGGGTEAFF. The CDR3 DNA follows: TGTGCCAGCAGTTCTCGGACAGGGGGAGGTACTGAAGCTTTCTTT.